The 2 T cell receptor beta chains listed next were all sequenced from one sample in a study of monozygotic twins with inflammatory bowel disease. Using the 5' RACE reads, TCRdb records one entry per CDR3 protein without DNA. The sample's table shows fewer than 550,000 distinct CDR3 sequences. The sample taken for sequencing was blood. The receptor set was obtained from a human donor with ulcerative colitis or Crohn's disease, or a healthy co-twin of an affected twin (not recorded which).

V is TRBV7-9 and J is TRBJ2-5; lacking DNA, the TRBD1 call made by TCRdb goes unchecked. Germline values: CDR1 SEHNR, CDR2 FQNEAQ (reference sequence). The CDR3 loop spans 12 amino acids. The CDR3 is CASSPTGETQYF.

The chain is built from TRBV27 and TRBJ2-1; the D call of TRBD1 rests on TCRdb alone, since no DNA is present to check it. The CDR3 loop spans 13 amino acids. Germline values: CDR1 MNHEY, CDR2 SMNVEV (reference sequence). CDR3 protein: CASSFYRGNEQFF.